The rows below give T cell receptor beta chains drawn from one sample of a study of technical replicates of blood from several donors. Using immunoSEQ multiplex PCR, the repertoire was profiled, and TCRdb retains in-frame clones only, with some absent. The sample includes about 88,000 clones, 94% of them seen just once. Sequenced input: T cells isolated from PBMCs. The receptor source for this set is a human donor in good health. Each CDR3 is given with its conserved first and last residue. The D gene is left open where the match is weak. Clone size is given for some rows only: seen once, a few or many times, or a class if the clone is expanded.

D gene: TRBD2
clone size: .
CDR3 length: 16
J gene: TRBJ2-1
V gene: TRBV4-1
CDR3 DNA: TGCGCCAGCAGCTTAAGGACTAGCGGGTCCTACAATGAGCAGTTCTTC
CDR3 protein: CASSLRTSGSYNEQFF

D gene: TRBD1
clone size: .
CDR3 length: 12
J gene: TRBJ1-5
V gene: TRBV2
CDR3 DNA: TGTGCCGGAGGGACAGGGGGACAGCCCCAGCATTTT
CDR3 protein: CAGGTGGQPQHF

D gene: TRBD1
clone size: .
CDR3 length: 17
J gene: TRBJ2-3
V gene: TRBV9
CDR3 DNA: TGTGCCAGCAGCGCCGCGGTAAGGGGGCGCGGCACAGATACGCAGTATTTT
CDR3 protein: CASSAAVRGRGTDTQYF

D gene: TRBD2
clone size: .
CDR3 length: 18
J gene: TRBJ2-3
V gene: TRBV5-1
CDR3 DNA: TGCGCCAGCAGCTTGGGGCTAGCGGGGGGGCCGAACCCAGATACGCAGTATTTT
CDR3 protein: CASSLGLAGGPNPDTQYF

D gene: .
clone size: .
CDR3 length: 15
J gene: TRBJ2-3
V gene: TRBV15
CDR3 DNA: TGTGCCACCAGCAGAGATCGGGGATTCACAGATACGCAGTATTTT
CDR3 protein: CATSRDRGFTDTQYF

D gene: TRBD1
clone size: .
CDR3 length: 13
J gene: TRBJ2-1
V gene: TRBV9
CDR3 DNA: TGTGCCAGCAGCGTAGGAGGTCGGGGACAGGAGTTCTTC
CDR3 protein: CASSVGGRGQEFF

D gene: TRBD2
clone size: once
CDR3 length: 17
J gene: TRBJ2-7
V gene: TRBV2
CDR3 DNA: TGTGCCAGCGGCCAGACTTTAGCGGGGGCCGCCTCCTACGAGCAGTACTTC
CDR3 protein: CASGQTLAGAASYEQYF

D gene: .
clone size: .
CDR3 length: 14
J gene: TRBJ2-7
V gene: TRBV5-6
CDR3 DNA: TGTGCCAGCAGCTTTGAAGTGGACAGCTACGAGCAGTACTTC
CDR3 protein: CASSFEVDSYEQYF

D gene: .
clone size: .
CDR3 length: 13
J gene: TRBJ1-4
V gene: TRBV4-2
CDR3 DNA: TGTGCCAGCAGCCAAGACAGGGAAGGAAAACTGTTTTTT
CDR3 protein: CASSQDREGKLFF

D gene: .
clone size: .
CDR3 length: 16
J gene: TRBJ2-3
V gene: TRBV5-8
CDR3 DNA: TGTGCCAGCAGCTTGGTTGTGGGGCTAGGCACAGATACGCAGTATTTT
CDR3 protein: CASSLVVGLGTDTQYF

D gene: .
clone size: .
CDR3 length: 12
J gene: TRBJ1-2
V gene: TRBV7-9
CDR3 DNA: TGTGCCAGCAGCTTCTCAGGGGAAGGCTACACCTTC
CDR3 protein: CASSFSGEGYTF

D gene: .
clone size: .
CDR3 length: 12
J gene: TRBJ1-1
V gene: TRBV5-4
CDR3 DNA: TGTGCCAGCAGCCCCGGGCGGGATGAAGCTTTCTTT
CDR3 protein: CASSPGRDEAFF

D gene: .
clone size: .
CDR3 length: 13
J gene: TRBJ2-7
V gene: TRBV7-9
CDR3 DNA: TGTGCCAGCAGCTTTCCCCCCGGTAACGAGCAGTACTTC
CDR3 protein: CASSFPPGNEQYF